This passage covers 26 T cell receptor beta chains from one sample sequenced in a study of neurological immune-mediated disorders. TCRdb re-called the 5' RACE reads with MiXCR, one entry per CDR3 protein. The table records fewer than 80,000 distinct CDR3 sequences, less than 5.5% of them present only once. Sequencing was performed on PBMCs. The receptors stem from a woman in her twenties or thirties with multiple sclerosis.

V and J are TRBV20-1 and TRBJ2-7, with TRBD2 matching over 11 bases. Trimming removed 2 bases from V and 2 bases from J; junction bases left unmatched: 5. Germline lookup yields CDR1 DFQATT and CDR2 SNEGSKA (reference sequence). The CDR3 contains 15 residues. CDR3 region: CSARSGLAVAYEQYF. The CDR3 region has the DNA TGCAGTGCTAGATCGGGACTAGCGGTCGCCTACGAGCAGTACTTC.

This clonotype was seen at least ten times. The chain recombines TRBV5-1 with TRBJ2-3, with TRBD1 identical over 9 bases. Germline values: CDR1 SGHRS, CDR2 YFSETQ. V shed 0 bases and J 4 bases; nucleotides not matched to a gene: 3. The CDR3 runs 15 residues. This CDR3 is CASSLDGQGPDTQYF. The DNA for the CDR3 is TGCGCCAGCAGCTTGGATGGACAGGGGCCAGATACGCAGTATTTT.

This clonotype was seen at least ten times. This rearrangement joins TRBV20-1 to TRBJ2-1; 10 bases agree with TRBD2. Germline assignment: CDR1 DFQATT and CDR2 SNEGSKA (reference sequence). The CDR3 runs 13 residues. V lost 3 bases and J lost 10; bases outside the gene matches: 6. CDR3: CSARQRGGYEQFF. The CDR3 nucleotides read TGCAGTGCTAGGCAGCGGGGGGGCTACGAGCAGTTCTTC.

In nucleotides, the CDR3 is TGTGCCAGCAGCCCTTGGACAGGGACGAACACTGAAGCTTTCTTT. Translated: CASSPWTGTNTEAFF. The chain recombines TRBV7-9 with TRBJ1-1, with TRBD1 matching over 8 bases. Germline V lookup: CDR1 SEHNR, CDR2 FQNEAQ (reference sequence). There are 15 residues in the CDR3. V lost 5 bases and J lost 1; bases outside the gene matches: 6.

This clonotype came up many times. The gene calls are TRBV5-1 and TRBJ2-4; D could derive from TRBD1 or TRBD2 (5 bases each). The CDR3 sequence is 15 residues long. The V gene's germline CDR1 is SGHRS and CDR2 YFSETQ. Trimming shortened V by 0 bases and J by 8 bases, and 15 bases separated the two germline ends. CDR3 in DNA: TGCGCCAGCAGCTTGGCCGGGACCCGGGTGGACATTCAGTACTTC. It translates to CASSLAGTRVDIQYF.

V is TRBV5-1 and J is TRBJ2-1; 11 nucleotides align to TRBD1. CDR3 length equals 15 residues. The junction had 3 bases not matched to a gene; V was cut back by 1 base and J by 6 bases. The V gene's germline CDR1 is SGHRS and CDR2 YFSETQ. The CDR3 coding sequence is TGCGCCAGCAGCTTGATGGGACAGGGGGGCAATGAGCAGTTCTTC. This translates into CASSLMGQGGNEQFF. The variable domain in full, completed from reference TRBV5-1 and TRBJ2-1, reads KAGVTQTPRYLIKTRGQQVTLSCSPISGHRSVSWYQQTPGQGLQFLFEYFSETQRNKGNFPGRFSGRQFSNSRSEMNVSTLELGDSALYLCASSLMGQGGNEQFFGPGTRLTVL.

This clonotype was seen at least ten times. The rearrangement uses TRBV20-1 and TRBJ2-7, with unresolved D. V was shortened by 5 bases and J by 2 bases, with 7 bases between the two germline ends. This CDR3 region has 11 residues. The germline CDR1 and CDR2 sequences are DFQATT and SNEGSKA (reference sequence). CDR3 in amino acids: CSADGAYEQYF. CDR3 nucleotides: TGCAGTGCTGATGGGGCCTACGAGCAGTACTTC.

This clonotype has a count of ten or more. The chain joins TRBV7-2 to TRBJ1-5; no firm D call. The CDR3 is 14 residues long. Trimming pared 3 bases from V and 6 bases from J, leaving 12 bases between. Germline V gene lookup returns CDR1 SGHTA and CDR2 FQGNSA. The CDR3 loop reads CASSLGSTGQPQHF. CDR3 DNA: TGTGCCAGCAGCTTGGGCTCTACTGGTCAGCCCCAGCATTTT.

This clonotype has ten or more counts. V gene TRBV12-3 or TRBV12-4 combines with J gene TRBJ2-7; weak D call: TRBD1 (6 bases). Trimming removed 0 bases at V and 0 bases at J, with 9 bases between. This CDR3 spans 15 amino acids. The CDR3 is CASSLAGAISYEQYF. The CDR3 DNA reads TGTGCCAGCAGTTTAGCGGGGGCGATCTCCTACGAGCAGTACTTC.

This clonotype showed up many times. An end of the junction differs from the germline gene, which may be a read error. V is TRBV20-1 and J is TRBJ1-6; TRBD1 aligns across 11 bases. From germline, CDR1 is DFQATT and CDR2 SNEGSKA (reference sequence). The CDR3 sequence is 18 residues long. CDR3 sequence reads: CSAARTGGAGSYNSPLNF. Here the CDR3 DNA reads TGCAGTGCTGCACGGACAGGGGGCGCAGGATCCTATAATTCACCCCTCAACTTT.

This clonotype was seen repeatedly, ten times or more. The chain combines TRBV20-1 with TRBJ1-2, with TRBD1 matching 8 bases. This CDR3 spans 16 amino acids. J was trimmed by 6 bases and V by 1 base; bases with no gene match: 13. Germline CDR1 reads DFQATT; CDR2 reads SNEGSKA (reference sequence). CDR3 residues: CSARVIAGGVSDGYTF. CDR3 in DNA: TGCAGTGCTAGAGTGATAGCAGGGGGCGTCTCGGATGGCTACACCTTC.

A remark on this clonotype: This may arise from a read error, as a much more abundant clone is one base away. The chain joins TRBV30 to TRBJ1-2; 8 positions agree with TRBD1. Trimming at V came to 8 bases and at J to 8 bases, leaving 13 bases not matched to a gene. In germline, CDR1 is GTSNPN, CDR2 SVGIG (reference sequence). The CDR3 covers 13 residues. The CDR3 spells CAIHRGNYSGYTF. In nucleotides, the CDR3 is TGTGCCATACACAGGGGGAACTACTCGGGCTACACCTTC.

This clonotype was seen repeatedly, ten times or more. This rearrangement joins TRBV27 to TRBJ2-7; 10 nucleotides agree with TRBD2. Germline CDR1 is MNHEY and CDR2 is SMNVEV (reference sequence). CDR3 size: 16 residues. Trimming took 5 bases from V and 6 from J; bases not matched to a gene: 13. In nucleotides, the CDR3 is TGTGCCAGCAGTCCAGACCGTGCGGCTAGCGGGGGCGAGCAGTACTTC. Encoded protein: CASSPDRAASGGEQYF.

In this sample, this clonotype turned up many times. This rearrangement joins TRBV3-1 to TRBJ2-2; 14 bases agree with TRBD2. V shed 5 bases and J 3 bases; nucleotides not matched to a gene: 8. The CDR3 has 18 amino acids. Per the germline V gene, CDR1 is LGHDT and CDR2 is YNNKEL (reference sequence). CDR3: CASSSQGLAGGHTGELFF. The DNA of the CDR3 is TGTGCCAGCAGCTCCCAAGGACTAGCGGGGGGCCACACCGGGGAGCTGTTTTTT.

The V and J genes are TRBV20-1 and TRBJ2-3; no clear D gene. The V end was cut by 4 bases, the J end by 2 bases, with 7 bases between. Germline CDR1 DFQATT, CDR2 SNEGSKA (reference sequence). The CDR3 is 12 amino acids. Here the CDR3 DNA reads TGCAGTGCTACCGTCTACACAGATACGCAGTATTTT. Protein: CSATVYTDTQYF.

The sample holds a few counts of this clonotype. With a much larger clone just one base away, this may be a read error. The CDR3 DNA follows: TGCGCCAGCAGCCCCACAGGGACAGTGCAGTTCTTC. Amino acid sequence: CASSPTGTVQFF. The chain joins TRBV5-1 to TRBJ2-1, with 7 bases aligning to TRBD1. CDR3 length: 12 amino acids. J gave up 12 bases and V 4 bases, and 7 bases lay outside the gene matches. Germline CDR1 reads SGHRS; CDR2 reads YFSETQ.

This clonotype has just a few counts. J is TRBJ2-3 and V is TRBV5-1; a possible D gene is TRBD1 (5 bases). The length of the CDR3 is 14 residues. The V end lost 8 bases, the J end lost 0 bases, and 13 bases lay between the germline ends. Germline lookup yields CDR1 SGHRS and CDR2 YFSETQ. The chain's CDR3 is CASRTRVSTDTQYF. CDR3 nucleotide sequence: TGCGCCAGTAGAACCAGGGTGAGCACAGATACGCAGTATTTT.

J is TRBJ2-1 and V is TRBV29-1, with D maybe TRBD2 (6 bases). Germline CDR1 and CDR2: SQVTM and ANQGSEA. The CDR3 loop spans 13 amino acids. Trimming removed 6 bases from V and 4 bases from J, with 13 bases in between. DNA for the CDR3: TGCAGCGTCGTCCGGGACTCTTACAATGAGCAGTTCTTC. Translation gives CSVVRDSYNEQFF.

This clonotype was recorded at least ten times. This chain links TRBV3-1 with TRBJ2-7; D not certain. V dropped 2 bases and J dropped 3 bases, with 8 bases sitting between them. Germline lookup yields CDR1 LGHDT and CDR2 YNNKEL (reference sequence). The CDR3 runs to 13 residues. CDR3 residues: CASSQSGLYEQYF. As DNA, the CDR3 is TGTGCCAGCAGCCAAAGTGGCCTCTACGAGCAGTACTTC.

This clonotype came up a few times. This chain links TRBV5-1 with TRBJ2-3; a possible D gene is TRBD1 (6 bases). Germline-derived CDR1 and CDR2 are SGHRS and YFSETQ. The CDR3 spans 15 residues. The germline V and J ends were trimmed by 6 bases and 0 bases, with 14 bases remaining between them. CDR3 nucleotide sequence: TGCGCCAGCACACCAGGGGTTTCTAGCACAGATACGCAGTATTTT. Its translation: CASTPGVSSTDTQYF.

This clonotype has at least ten counts. The rearrangement links TRBV4-2 to TRBJ2-2; 13 nucleotides agree with TRBD2. The CDR3 is 19 amino acids. J lost 0 bases, V lost 0 bases, and 4 bases had no gene match. Germline V CDR1 and CDR2: LGHNA, YNFKEQ. The CDR3, as DNA: TGTGCCAGCAGCCAAGAAACTAGCGGGGGGGAGGCGAACACCGGGGAGCTGTTTTTT. It is translated as CASSQETSGGEANTGELFF.

Only a few counts were recorded for this clonotype. The genes are TRBV5-6 and TRBJ2-1; 11 positions match TRBD2. V lost 1 base, J lost 12 bases, and 12 bases stayed unmatched. The CDR3 contains 16 residues. CDR1 is SGHDT and CDR2 is YYEEEE in the germline V gene. The CDR3 loop reads CASSLWGSGGVSGQFF. The CDR3 nucleotides read TGTGCCAGCAGCTTGTGGGGTAGCGGGGGGGTCTCGGGGCAGTTCTTC.

In this sample, this clonotype turned up many times. The chain has TRBV11-2 and TRBJ2-7; 8 bases are a match to TRBD1. CDR1 is SGHAT, CDR2 FQNNGV, per germline. V shed 4 bases and J 2 bases; nucleotides not matched to a gene: 1. The CDR3 totals 13 residues. In DNA, the CDR3 is TGTGCCAGCAGCTCACAGGGGGCCTACGAGCAGTACTTC. Protein product: CASSSQGAYEQYF.

This clonotype was counted at least ten times. The chain couples TRBV12-3 or TRBV12-4 to TRBJ2-2; D uncertain. The CDR3 contains 12 residues. Trimming took off 0 bases at V and 6 bases at J, with 2 bases between the two ends. The CDR3 is CASSLAAGELFF. DNA for the CDR3: TGTGCCAGCAGTTTAGCGGCCGGGGAGCTGTTTTTT.

At least ten counts were recorded for this clonotype. The chain carries TRBV5-1 and TRBJ2-3, with D possibly being TRBD1 (6 bases). The CDR3 loop spans 17 amino acids. Germline assignment: CDR1 SGHRS and CDR2 YFSETQ. Deletions cut 4 bases from V and 2 bases from J, with 20 bases between. CDR3 amino acids: CASSRGPQGLDTDTQYF. The DNA for the CDR3 is TGCGCCAGCAGCCGCGGTCCGCAGGGGCTCGACACAGATACGCAGTATTTT.

The chain recombines TRBV7-9 with TRBJ1-1; the D gene is possibly TRBD1 (5 bases). Deletions cut 7 bases from V and 3 bases from J, with 15 bases between. Germline-derived CDR1 and CDR2 are SEHNR and FQNEAQ (reference sequence). The CDR3 contains 14 residues. The CDR3 DNA reads TGTGCCAGCAACCCAGACCCGGGGGACACTGAAGCTTTCTTT. Translating it yields CASNPDPGDTEAFF.